Listed here are 11 T cell receptor beta chains from one sample, sequenced in a study of blood T cell repertoires in COVID-19. TCRdb's copy holds only in-frame clones and misses some; the assay was immunoSEQ multiplex PCR. In the table there are about 140,000 clones, 80% to 90% of which are singletons. Sample: peripheral blood. The receptors derive from a man in his fifties or sixties with active or convalescent COVID-19.

This chain uses TRBV19 with TRBJ1-3, with D unresolved. V gave up 1 base and J gave up 4 bases, with 11 bases separating them. Looked up from germline, CDR1 is LNHDA and CDR2 is SQIVND (reference sequence). The length of the CDR3 is 15 residues. The CDR3 is CASSIVHSVGNTIYF. In nucleotides, the CDR3 is TGTGCCAGTAGTATAGTCCACAGTGTAGGAAACACCATATATTTT.

V and J are TRBV28 and TRBJ2-2; D is unresolved. Per the germline V gene, CDR1 is MDHEN and CDR2 is SYDVKM. This CDR3 spans 13 amino acids. V was shortened by 3 bases and J by 5 bases, with 7 bases between the two germline ends. CDR3 sequence reads: CASSLPRTGELFF. The CDR3 DNA reads as TGTGCCAGCAGTTTGCCACGGACCGGGGAGCTGTTTTTT. Variable domain in full (rest from reference TRBV28 and TRBJ2-2): DVKVTQSSRYLVKRTGEKVFLECVQDMDHENMFWYRQDPGLGLRLIYFSYDVKMKEKGDIPEGYSVSREKKERFSLILESASTNQTSMYLCASSLPRTGELFFGEGSRLTVL.

V is TRBV10-3 and J is TRBJ1-1; D is possibly TRBD1 (6 bases). This CDR3 contains 14 residues. CDR1 is ENHRY and CDR2 is SYGVKD in the germline V gene. Trimming shortened V by 0 bases and J by 6 bases, and 11 bases separated the two germline ends. The CDR3, as DNA: TGTGCCATCAGTGAGTCGGGGGCTAGGTCTGAAGCTTTCTTT. Translation gives CAISESGARSEAFF.

V and J are TRBV5-1 and TRBJ2-5; 12 bases align to TRBD2. This CDR3 spans 19 amino acids. J was trimmed by 1 base and V by 1 base; bases with no gene match: 11. The germline CDR1 and CDR2 sequences are SGHRS and YFSETQ. CDR3 DNA: TGCGCCAGCAGCTTGCGATCCGTCACTAGCGGGGGGTTCCAAGAGACCCAGTACTTC. It encodes CASSLRSVTSGGFQETQYF.

J is TRBJ2-5 and V is TRBV4-1, with TRBD1 as a possible D gene (6 bases). Trimming cost V 2 bases and J 14 bases, with 21 bases left between them. The germline V gene encodes CDR1 MGHRA and CDR2 YSYEKL. CDR3 length: 14 residues. CDR3 region: CASSQLPTAGTNYF. In DNA form, the CDR3 reads TGCGCCAGCAGCCAACTCCCCACAGCCGGGACAAACTACTTC.

The chain is built from TRBV11-3 and TRBJ1-1; D remains unclear. V gave up 2 bases and J gave up 1 base, with 5 bases separating them. The CDR3 loop spans 13 amino acids. Germline V gene sequence: CDR1 SGHNT, CDR2 YENEEA. CDR3 DNA: TGTGCCAGCAGCTTAACCGGGAACACTGAAGCTTTCTTT. Its translation: CASSLTGNTEAFF.

The rearrangement joins TRBV5-4 to TRBJ2-2; 9 positions match TRBD1. The V and J ends lost 3 bases and 4 bases, in that order; junction bases with no gene match: 1. In germline, CDR1 is SGHNT, CDR2 YYREEE (reference sequence). This CDR3 has 14 amino acids. The CDR3 bases are TGTGCCAGCAGCTGGACAGGGGCCACCGGGGAGCTGTTTTTT. Protein sequence: CASSWTGATGELFF.

The J gene is TRBJ1-5, the V gene TRBV6-2 or TRBV6-3; TRBD1 agrees at 7 bases. The V gene end was trimmed by 5 bases and the J gene end by 7 bases; junction bases not matched to a gene: 11. The CDR3 runs to 15 residues. Germline CDR1 and CDR2: MNHEY and SVGEGT. CDR3 amino acids: CASSVGGGAAQPQHF. CDR3 in DNA: TGTGCCAGCAGTGTAGGAGGGGGCGCAGCACAGCCCCAGCATTTT.

This clone was seen only once. This chain's CDR3 is CASSHSGGHPNEQFF. The CDR3 bases are TGTGCCAGCAGCCATAGCGGGGGGCATCCAAATGAGCAGTTCTTC. This sequence joins TRBV3-1 (or the pseudogene TRBV3-2) and TRBJ2-1, with 10 bases aligning to TRBD2. Per the germline V gene, CDR1 is LGHDT and CDR2 is YNNKEL (reference sequence). The CDR3 covers 15 residues. J gave up 7 bases and V 3 bases, and 6 bases lay outside the gene matches.

This chain uses TRBV11-2 with TRBJ2-7; TRBD1 is a possible D gene (5 bases). In germline, CDR1 is SGHAT, CDR2 FQNNGV. The CDR3 is made up of 16 amino acids. V dropped 5 bases and J dropped 2 bases, with 19 bases sitting between them. The CDR3 loop is CASSPPPTAPAYEQYV. The CDR3, as DNA: TGTGCCAGCAGCCCCCCCCCGACAGCGCCCGCCTACGAGCAGTACGTC.

The chain combines TRBV10-3 with TRBJ2-5, with TRBD1 identical over 8 bases. With V trimmed by 3 bases and J by 0 bases, 3 bases remained unmatched. The germline CDR1 and CDR2 sequences are ENHRY and SYGVKD. CDR3 length: 15 residues. In DNA form, the CDR3 reads TGTGCCATCAGTGATCGGACAGGGCACCAAGAGACCCAGTACTTC. It yields the protein CAISDRTGHQETQYF.